A selection of T cell receptor beta chains follows, all from one sample in a study of beta chain features in type 1 diabetes. TCRdb keeps only in-frame clones here, not all; method: immunoSEQ multiplex PCR. The sample includes about 180,000 clones, about 13% of them seen just once. Source material: central memory CD4+ T cells from blood. The origin of the receptors is a woman aged 18 to 35 in good health. The CDR3 runs from the conserved cysteine through the conserved F or W. The order of the fields is D gene, CDR3 length, V gene, clone size, J gene, CDR3 DNA, CDR3 protein. The D gene is left open where the match is weak. Size is stated for part of the rows, as once, few or many counts, or as a class when the clone is expanded.

>TRBD1|17|TRBV4-2|few|TRBJ2-5
TGTGCCAGCAGCCAAGCCCGCCGGGACAGGCTACAAGAGACCCAGTACTTC
CASSQARRDRLQETQYF
>TRBD2|16|TRBV6-4|.|TRBJ2-2
TGTGCCAGCAACCGACTAGCGGGGAGGGACACCGGGGAGCTGTTTTTT
CASNRLAGRDTGELFF
>.|14|TRBV7-2|few|TRBJ2-2
TGTGCCAGCAGCTTAGGACTACTCACCGGGGAGCTGTTTTTT
CASSLGLLTGELFF
>TRBD2|16|TRBV11-2|.|TRBJ2-1
TGTGCCAGCAGCGCCGGACTAGCGGGAGTTGTAGGTGAGCAGTTCTTC
CASSAGLAGVVGEQFF
>.|13|TRBV5-1|few|TRBJ1-1
TGCGCCAGCAGCTTGGAAGTGGCAGGGGAGTCTTTCTTT
CASSLEVAGESFF
>.|16|TRBV6-1|.|TRBJ2-2
TGTGCCAGCAGTGGCTCCTCATTTAGCGTGGCCGGGGAGCTGTTTTTT
CASSGSSFSVAGELFF
>TRBD2|17|TRBV4-3|few|TRBJ2-6
TGCGCCAGCAGCCAAGTAGCGGGGGGCTCTGGGGCCAACGTCCTGACTTTC
CASSQVAGGSGANVLTF
>.|14|TRBV5-6|few|TRBJ2-7
TGTGCCAGCAGCGAGTACAGGGCCTCCTACGAGCAGTACTTC
CASSEYRASYEQYF
>TRBD2|15|TRBV7-8|few|TRBJ2-7
TGTGCCAGCAGCCCTATAGCGGGACCCATCTACGAGCAGTACTTC
CASSPIAGPIYEQYF
>TRBD1|14|TRBV28|few|TRBJ1-1
TGTGCCAGCAATCCCGACAGGGGCACCACTGAAGCTTTCTTT
CASNPDRGTTEAFF
>TRBD1|15|TRBV5-1|few|TRBJ1-2
TGCGCCAGCAGCCCCGACAGGGCGGGGGGCTATGGCTACACCTTC
CASSPDRAGGYGYTF
>TRBD1|17|TRBV4-3|few|TRBJ2-2
TGCGCCAGCACCCAAGGCTTAGGACAGGGTTGGACCGGGGAGCTGTTTTTT
CASTQGLGQGWTGELFF
>TRBD2|20|TRBV5-1|many|TRBJ2-2
TGCGCCAGCAGCCAGGGACTAGCGGGAGGACTAACCGCGAACACCGGGGAGCTGTTTTTT
CASSQGLAGGLTANTGELFF
>.|14|TRBV5-1|.|TRBJ1-2
TGCGCCAGCAGCTTGGGTGCCGGGGTCTATGGCTACACCTTC
CASSLGAGVYGYTF
>TRBD2|18|TRBV7-2|few|TRBJ2-5
TGTGCCAGCAGCGGGGGGTGGATAGCGGGAAACCACCAAGAGACCCAGTACTTC
CASSGGWIAGNHQETQYF
>TRBD1|16|TRBV5-1|few|TRBJ2-2
TGCGCCAGCAGCCCGCCGGGACAGGGTAGAACCGGGGAGCTGTTTTTT
CASSPPGQGRTGELFF
>TRBD1|16|TRBV9|.|TRBJ2-2
TGTGCCAGCAGCGCCCCTTACAGGGGTGGCACCGGGGAGCTGTTTTTT
CASSAPYRGGTGELFF
>.|17|TRBV15|.|TRBJ1-2
TGTGCCACCAGCCCACGGAGGGTGCCGGGAGGCTTGAAGGGCTACACCTTC
CATSPRRVPGGLKGYTF
>.|11|TRBV2|.|TRBJ1-1
TGTGCCAGCAGTGTCTTAACTGAAGCTTTCTTT
CASSVLTEAFF
>TRBD2|17|TRBV27|.|TRBJ2-2
TGTGCCAGCAGGACGACTAGGACTAGAGGAGGGACCGGGGAGCTGTTTTTT
CASRTTRTRGGTGELFF
>.|16|TRBV9|.|TRBJ1-5
TGTGCCAGCAGCGTCGACGTGGGGGGGAACAATCAGCCCCAGCATTTT
CASSVDVGGNNQPQHF
>.|13|TRBV7-9|.|TRBJ2-5
TGTGCCAGCAGCTTGTTCGTGTTGGAGACCCAGTACTTC
CASSLFVLETQYF
>TRBD2|12|TRBV29-1|few|TRBJ2-1
TGCAGCGGTCGGGGGGGCGAGTGGGAGCAGTTCTTC
CSGRGGEWEQFF
>.|19|TRBV21-1|.|TRBJ2-7
TGTGCCAGCAGCAAAGGAAGTAGCGAGGGTATCCCGATCTCCTACGAGCAGTACTTC
CASSKGSSEGIPISYEQYF
>.|13|TRBV7-2|.|TRBJ2-5
TGTGCCAGCAGCTTAATTGACTGGGGGGTAGAGTACTTC
CASSLIDWGVEYF
>TRBD2|14|TRBV25-1|.|TRBJ2-1
TGTGCCAGCAGGGGGGGACTAGCGGCAAATGAGCAGTTCTTC
CASRGGLAANEQFF
>.|16|TRBV18|.|TRBJ1-4
TGTGCCAGCTCACCTTCTACGGGGGGTTCTAATGAAAAACTGTTTTTT
CASSPSTGGSNEKLFF
>TRBD2|15|TRBV7-9|.|TRBJ2-1
TGTGCCAGCAGCTGGAGGAGCGGGAGGGAAAATGAGCAGTTCTTC
CASSWRSGRENEQFF
>.|13|TRBV29-1|few|TRBJ1-3
TGCAGCGTTGAAGTAGACTCTGGAAACACCATATATTTT
CSVEVDSGNTIYF
>.|14|TRBV7-2|.|TRBJ1-1
TGTGCCAGCAGGCTGCAGGGAAGCAACACTGAAGCTTTCTTT
CASRLQGSNTEAFF
>.|16|TRBV5-1|few|TRBJ1-5
TGCGCCAGCAGCTTGGATGGTACCGGGTTGAATCAGCCCCAGCATTTT
CASSLDGTGLNQPQHF
>TRBD2|16|TRBV7-3|few|TRBJ2-1
TGTGCCAGCAGCACCGGACGGACTAGCGGGAGACGGGAGCAGTTCTTC
CASSTGRTSGRREQFF
>TRBD1|16|TRBV18|few|TRBJ2-1
TGTGCCAGCTCACCAACCGGGACAGGGGTCTACAATGAGCAGTTCTTC
CASSPTGTGVYNEQFF
>TRBD2|14|TRBV9|few|TRBJ2-7
TGTGCCAGCAACCCGGGACTAGCGGGAGACGAGCAGTACTTC
CASNPGLAGDEQYF
>TRBD1|15|TRBV5-1|.|TRBJ1-2
TGCGCCAGCAGCTTTTACGGACAGGGCTCCTATGGCTACACCTTC
CASSFYGQGSYGYTF
>.|12|TRBV15|few|TRBJ2-7
TGTGCCACCAGCAGAGATCCCGGGGAGCAGTACTTC
CATSRDPGEQYF
>.|15|TRBV5-1|.|TRBJ2-3
TGCGCCAGCAGCTTGTATGGCAGGGGCACAGATACGCAGTATTTT
CASSLYGRGTDTQYF
>TRBD1|15|TRBV19|.|TRBJ1-5
TGTGCCAGTAAATCACAGGGGGCAGAACGGCAGCCCCAGCATTTT
CASKSQGAERQPQHF
>.|15|TRBV5-1|.|TRBJ1-1
TGCGCCAGCAGCTTTACAGGTTTAGGTGCAACTGAAGCTTTCTTT
CASSFTGLGATEAFF
>.|16|TRBV7-9|few|TRBJ2-1
TGTGCCAGCAGCTCACGACCGGGACGGGGGATCGATGAGCAGTTCTTC
CASSSRPGRGIDEQFF
>TRBD1|15|TRBV2|.|TRBJ1-5
TGTGCCAGCAGTTCGGACAGGCAAAGCAATCAGCCCCAGCATTTT
CASSSDRQSNQPQHF
>.|13|TRBV30|few|TRBJ1-3
TGTGCCTGGAGTGAACTGCTTGGAAACACCATATATTTT
CAWSELLGNTIYF
>TRBD2|15|TRBV30|few|TRBJ2-5
TGTGCCTGGAGTGTATTCGGGAGGGCCTCGGAGACCCAGTACTTC
CAWSVFGRASETQYF
>.|13|TRBV27|few|TRBJ1-1
TGTGCCAGCAGTTTGGTGAGTGGCACTGAAGCTTTCTTT
CASSLVSGTEAFF
>.|13|TRBV29-1|.|TRBJ1-1
TGCAGCGTTGATCGGGGGAAGGACACTGAAGCTTTCTTT
CSVDRGKDTEAFF
>TRBD2|12|TRBV9|few|TRBJ2-7
TGTGCCAGCAGCGTAGAGCGGGGGGAGCAGTACTTC
CASSVERGEQYF
>TRBD1|15|TRBV7-9|few|TRBJ2-7
TGTGCCAGCAGCCCGGGACAGGGTTTCTCCAACGAGCAGTACTTC
CASSPGQGFSNEQYF
>TRBD2|14|TRBV5-1|.|TRBJ2-5
TGCGCCAGCAGCCTGGGACTAGCGCAAGAGACCCAGTACTTC
CASSLGLAQETQYF
>TRBD2|17|TRBV7-2|.|TRBJ2-5
TGTGCCAGCAGCCCGGAGACTAGCGGGAGTTTAGGAGAGACCCAGTACTTC
CASSPETSGSLGETQYF
>.|13|TRBV28|.|TRBJ1-5
TGTGCCAGCAGTCTTACCGGGGATCAGCCCCAGCATTTT
CASSLTGDQPQHF